These 10 T cell receptor beta chains came from one sample sequenced in a study of blood T cell repertoires in COVID-19. Produced via immunoSEQ multiplex PCR; TCRdb's table is partial and in-frame only. Of about 380,000 clones listed, 90% are singletons. Sequenced: peripheral blood. The receptors come from a man younger than 35 with active or convalescent COVID-19.

The J gene is TRBJ2-3, the V gene TRBV19; possible D gene TRBD1, 6 bases. Germline assignment: CDR1 LNHDA and CDR2 SQIVND (reference sequence). This CDR3 comprises 13 residues. V gave up 1 base and J gave up 6 bases, with 8 bases separating them. CDR3 region: CASSIGGGDTQYF. CDR3 in DNA: TGTGCCAGTAGTATAGGTGGGGGCGATACGCAGTATTTT.

V and J are TRBV12-3 or TRBV12-4 and TRBJ1-6, with unresolved D. The CDR3 spans 13 residues. V lost 8 bases, J lost 10 bases, and 15 bases lay in between. This CDR3 is CASADGLNSPLHF. The CDR3 region has the DNA TGTGCCAGCGCCGATGGCCTGAACTCACCCCTCCACTTT.

The chain is built from TRBV18 and TRBJ2-2, with D unclear. This CDR3 has 12 amino acids. From germline, CDR1 is KGHSH and CDR2 LQKENI. Trimming took off 3 bases at V and 5 bases at J, with 4 bases between the two ends. CDR3 bases: TGTGCCAGCTCACCTAATACCGGGGAGCTGTTTTTT. Residues: CASSPNTGELFF.

The V call is TRBV7-2, the J call TRBJ1-1; 8 bases agree with TRBD1. The V segment lost 6 bases and the J segment 1 base; nucleotides outside the gene matches: 10. The CDR3 sequence is 16 residues long. The V gene's germline CDR1 is SGHTA and CDR2 FQGNSA. The CDR3 DNA reads as TGTGCCAGCAGGGTTCGGCAGGGGGCGACGAACACTGAAGCTTTCTTT. Translating gives CASRVRQGATNTEAFF.

This clone was seen just once. The chain links TRBV19 to TRBJ1-5; 10 nucleotides agree with TRBD1. Germline V gene data show CDR1 as LNHDA and CDR2 as SQIVND (reference sequence). Trimming cost V 8 bases and J 9 bases; bases outside gene matches: 7. The CDR3 totals 13 residues. CDR3 DNA sequence: TGTGCCAGTGGAGACAGGGGGCTTCGGCCCCAGCATTTT. Encoded protein: CASGDRGLRPQHF.

This clone was detected only once. The chain uses TRBV5-1 and TRBJ1-2; D unclear. The CDR3 loop spans 13 amino acids. In germline, CDR1 is SGHRS, CDR2 YFSETQ. V was pared by 4 bases and J by 7 bases, with 14 bases between. The CDR3 sequence is CASSPLLGGGYTF. The CDR3 bases are TGCGCCAGCAGCCCCCTACTTGGTGGTGGCTACACCTTC.

The J gene is TRBJ1-2, the V gene TRBV4-2; 9 bases match TRBD1. The CDR3 is 16 amino acids. The germline gives CDR1 LGHNA, CDR2 YNFKEQ. The V segment lost 1 base and the J segment 0 bases; nucleotides outside the gene matches: 3. The CDR3 spells CASSQGTGVANYGYTF. CDR3 sequence (DNA): TGTGCCAGCAGCCAAGGGACAGGGGTAGCTAACTATGGCTACACCTTC.

Concerning this clone: Other DNA variants within this sample encode the same CDR3. This chain links TRBV6-4 with TRBJ2-1, with 9 bases aligning to TRBD2. Germline CDR1 and CDR2: MRHNA and SNTAGT. Trimming at V came to 3 bases and at J to 0 bases, leaving 3 bases not matched to a gene. The CDR3 sequence is 16 residues long. This CDR3 is CASSEISGSSYNEQFF. The CDR3 coding sequence is TGTGCCAGCAGTGAAATTAGCGGGAGCTCCTACAATGAGCAGTTCTTC.

This rearrangement joins TRBV28 to TRBJ2-7; 8 positions match TRBD1. This CDR3 region has 14 residues. V shed 10 bases and J 4 bases; nucleotides not matched to a gene: 12. Germline CDR1 and CDR2: MDHEN and SYDVKM. CDR3 sequence (DNA): TGTGCCACCCTAGGACAGGGAGTTTGGTACGAGCAGTACTTC. Residues: CATLGQGVWYEQYF.

This sequence joins TRBV11-2 and TRBJ2-1; the D gene is possibly TRBD2 (6 bases). Germline assignment: CDR1 SGHAT and CDR2 FQNNGV. The CDR3 spans 17 residues. Trimming pared 1 base from V and 2 bases from J, leaving 15 bases between. DNA for the CDR3: TGTGCCAGCAGCTTAGCCCCCGGGACTGGCGCCTACAATGAGCAGTTCTTC. Amino acid sequence: CASSLAPGTGAYNEQFF.